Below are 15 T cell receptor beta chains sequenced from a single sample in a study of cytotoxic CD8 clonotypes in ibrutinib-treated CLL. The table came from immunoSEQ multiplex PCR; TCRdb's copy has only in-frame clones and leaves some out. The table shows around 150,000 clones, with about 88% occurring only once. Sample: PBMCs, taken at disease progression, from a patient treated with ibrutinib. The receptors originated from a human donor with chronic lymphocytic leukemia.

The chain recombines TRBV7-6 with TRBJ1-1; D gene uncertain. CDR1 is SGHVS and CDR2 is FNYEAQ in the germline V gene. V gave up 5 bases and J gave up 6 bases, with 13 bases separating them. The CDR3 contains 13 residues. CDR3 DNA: TGTGCCAGCAGCCTACATTTTGAGGCTGAAGCTTTCTTT. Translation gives CASSLHFEAEAFF.

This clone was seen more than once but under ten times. This CDR3 is CASSLFLTMNTEAFF. CDR3 bases: TGTGCCAGCAGCTTGTTTCTAACCATGAACACTGAAGCTTTCTTT. The V call is TRBV5-5, the J call TRBJ1-1; unclear D gene. This CDR3 is built from 15 residues. V lost 1 base and J lost 0, with 10 bases in between. The V gene's germline CDR1 is SGHKS and CDR2 YYEKEE (reference sequence). Full variable domain (missing parts from reference TRBV5-5 and TRBJ1-1): DAGVTQSPTHLIKTRGQQVTLRCSPISGHKSVSWYQQVLGQGPQFIFQYYEKEERGRGNFPDRFSARQFPNYSSELNVNALLLGDSALYLCASSLFLTMNTEAFFGQGTRLTVV.

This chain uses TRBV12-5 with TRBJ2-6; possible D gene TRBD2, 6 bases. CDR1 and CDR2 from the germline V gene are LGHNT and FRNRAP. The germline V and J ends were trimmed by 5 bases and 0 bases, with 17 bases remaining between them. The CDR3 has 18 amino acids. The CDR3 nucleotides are TGTGCTAGTGGTGGGGGGACGTACGGTGCCTCTGGGGCCAACGTCCTGACTTTC. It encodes CASGGGTYGASGANVLTF.

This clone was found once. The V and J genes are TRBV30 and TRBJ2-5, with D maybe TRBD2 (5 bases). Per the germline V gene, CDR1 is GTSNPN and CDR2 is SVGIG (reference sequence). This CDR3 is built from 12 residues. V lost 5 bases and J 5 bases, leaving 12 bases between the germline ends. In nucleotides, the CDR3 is TGTGCCTGGGGACTGTTCCGGGAGACCCAGTACTTC. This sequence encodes CAWGLFRETQYF.

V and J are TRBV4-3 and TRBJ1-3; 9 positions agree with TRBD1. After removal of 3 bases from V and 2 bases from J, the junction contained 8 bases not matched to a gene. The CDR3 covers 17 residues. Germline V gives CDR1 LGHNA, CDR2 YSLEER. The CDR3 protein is CASSQDPGTGTGNTIYF. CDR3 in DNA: TGCGCCAGCAGCCAGGATCCCGGGACAGGGACTGGAAACACCATATATTTT.

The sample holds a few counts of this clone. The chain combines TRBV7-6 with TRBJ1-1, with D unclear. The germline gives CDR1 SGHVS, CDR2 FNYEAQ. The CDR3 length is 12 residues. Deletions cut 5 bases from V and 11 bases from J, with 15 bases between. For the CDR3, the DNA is TGTGCCAGCAGCCCTGACGGCCTGGGGGCTTTCTTT. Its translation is CASSPDGLGAFF.

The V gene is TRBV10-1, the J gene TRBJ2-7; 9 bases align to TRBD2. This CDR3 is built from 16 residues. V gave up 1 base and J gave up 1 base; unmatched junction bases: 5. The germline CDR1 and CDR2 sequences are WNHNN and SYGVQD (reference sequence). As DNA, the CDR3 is TGCGCCAGCAGTGAGTATGAGCGGGAGGTTTCCTACGAGCAGTACTTC. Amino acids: CASSEYEREVSYEQYF.

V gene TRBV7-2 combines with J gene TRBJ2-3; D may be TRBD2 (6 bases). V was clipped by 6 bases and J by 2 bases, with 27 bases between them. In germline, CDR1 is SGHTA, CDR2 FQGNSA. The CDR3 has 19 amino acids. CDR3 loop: CASRGDSILLGPNTDTQYF. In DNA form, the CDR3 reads TGTGCCAGCAGGGGGGACTCCATATTATTGGGCCCAAACACAGATACGCAGTATTTT. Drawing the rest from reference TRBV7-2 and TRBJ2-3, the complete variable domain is GAGVSQSPSNKVTEKGKDVELRCDPISGHTALYWYRQSLGQGLEFLIYFQGNSAPDKSGLPSDRFSAERTGGSVSTLTIQRTQQEDSAVYLCASRGDSILLGPNTDTQYFGPGTRLTVL.

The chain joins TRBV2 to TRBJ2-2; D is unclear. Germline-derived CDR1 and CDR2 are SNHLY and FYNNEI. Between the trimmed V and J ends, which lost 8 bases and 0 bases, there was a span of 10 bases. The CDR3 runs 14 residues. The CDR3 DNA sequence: TGTGCCAGCTTACGGTCTTCGAACACCGGGGAGCTGTTTTTT. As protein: CASLRSSNTGELFF. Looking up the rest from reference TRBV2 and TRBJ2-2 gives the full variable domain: EPEVTQTPSHQVTQMGQEVILRCVPISNHLYFYWYRQILGQKVEFLVSFYNNEISEKSEIFDDQFSVERPDGSNFTLKIRSTKLEDSAMYFCASLRSSNTGELFFGEGSRLTVL.

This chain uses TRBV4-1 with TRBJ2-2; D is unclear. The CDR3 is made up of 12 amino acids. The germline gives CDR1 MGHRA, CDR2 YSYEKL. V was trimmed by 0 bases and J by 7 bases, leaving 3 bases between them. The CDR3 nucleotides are TGCGCCAGCAGCCAAGATGACGGGGAGCTGTTTTTT. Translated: CASSQDDGELFF.

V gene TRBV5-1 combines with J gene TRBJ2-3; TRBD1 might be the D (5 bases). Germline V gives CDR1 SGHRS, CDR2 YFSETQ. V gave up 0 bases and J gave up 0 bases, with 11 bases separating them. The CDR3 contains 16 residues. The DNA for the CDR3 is TGCGCCAGCAGCTTGGGTGGGGCCACTAGCACAGATACGCAGTATTTT. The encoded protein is CASSLGGATSTDTQYF. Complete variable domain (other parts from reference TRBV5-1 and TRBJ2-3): KAGVTQTPRYLIKTRGQQVTLSCSPISGHRSVSWYQQTPGQGLQFLFEYFSETQRNKGNFPGRFSGRQFSNSRSEMNVSTLELGDSALYLCASSLGGATSTDTQYFGPGTRLTVL.

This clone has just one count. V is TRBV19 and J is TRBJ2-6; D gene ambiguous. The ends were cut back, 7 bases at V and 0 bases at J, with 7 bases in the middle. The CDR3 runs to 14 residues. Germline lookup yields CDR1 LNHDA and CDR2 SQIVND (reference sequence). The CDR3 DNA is TGTGCCAGTATCAGCGTCTCTGGGGCCAACGTCCTGACTTTC. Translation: CASISVSGANVLTF.

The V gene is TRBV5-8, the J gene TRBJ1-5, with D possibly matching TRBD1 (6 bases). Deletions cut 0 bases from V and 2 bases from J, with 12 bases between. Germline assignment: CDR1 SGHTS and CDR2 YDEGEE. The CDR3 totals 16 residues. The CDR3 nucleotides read TGTGCCAGCAGCTTGGACACAGGGACGGGCAATCAGCCCCAGCATTTT. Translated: CASSLDTGTGNQPQHF.

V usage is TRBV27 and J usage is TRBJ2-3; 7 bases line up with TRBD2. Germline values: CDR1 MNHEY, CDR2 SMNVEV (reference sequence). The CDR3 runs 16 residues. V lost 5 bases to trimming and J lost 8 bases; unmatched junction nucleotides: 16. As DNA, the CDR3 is TGTGCCAGCAGTGTTCGACTAGCCCCGTTGATGTCTACGCAGTATTTT. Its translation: CASSVRLAPLMSTQYF.

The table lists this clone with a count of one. CDR3 DNA sequence: TGTGCCAGCAGCCCGTTGGGGGTCAGACGGCTAGGGACCCAGTACTTC. It is translated as CASSPLGVRRLGTQYF. The rearrangement uses TRBV11-2 and TRBJ2-5; D tentatively reads TRBD1 or TRBD2 (5 bases each). The V gene lost 5 bases and the J gene lost 7 bases, with 23 bases spanning the gap. The length of the CDR3 is 16 residues. Germline V gives CDR1 SGHAT, CDR2 FQNNGV.